Shown below are 18 T cell receptor beta chains from a single sample sequenced in a study of blood T cell repertoires in COVID-19 (dated by TCRdb to about 2020). Libraries were prepared through the immunoSEQ multiplex PCR assay. TCRdb holds this immuneACCESS table with in-frame rearrangements only. Some clones are missing; in checked studies, unresolved V genes explain under half, and the rest has no known cause. Across this sample there are tens of thousands of clones, with roughly 83% seen only once. Jointly, the top ten make up under 7.5% of the sample. Material: peripheral blood. All receptors come from a man aged 25-45 years with COVID-19, enrolled during active disease.

Only one count was recorded for this clone. In nucleotides, the CDR3 is TGTGCCTGGAGTTTTAGCTCTGGCGAGCAGTACTTC. Encoded protein: CAWSFSSGEQYF. The V gene is TRBV30, the J gene TRBJ2-7, with D unresolved. The germline gives CDR1 GTSNPN, CDR2 SVGIG (reference sequence). V dropped 2 bases and J dropped 6 bases, with 11 bases sitting between them. The CDR3 totals 12 residues.

The rearrangement links TRBV28 to TRBJ2-1; D is possibly TRBD1 (5 bases). There are 12 residues in the CDR3. V lost 5 bases, J lost 14 bases, and 16 bases lay in between. CDR1 is MDHEN and CDR2 is SYDVKM in the germline V gene. The CDR3 DNA reads as TGTGCCAGCAGTACCTGGACAAAAGGGGAGTTCTTC. Its translation is CASSTWTKGEFF.

This clone has only a few counts. The chain combines TRBV7-9 with TRBJ1-1; D perhaps matches TRBD1 (6 bases). Germline V lookup: CDR1 SEHNR, CDR2 FQNEAQ (reference sequence). V lost 5 bases to trimming and J lost 0 bases, with 13 bases between them. This CDR3 has 15 amino acids. CDR3 bases: TGTGCCAGCAGCCCTCGACGGGACATGAACACTGAAGCTTTCTTT. Translated: CASSPRRDMNTEAFF.

The CDR3 coding sequence is TGTGCCAGCAGCTACGGACAGGGGGGCAGTGGCTACACCTTC. It encodes CASSYGQGGSGYTF. The chain joins TRBV7-2 to TRBJ1-2; 10 bases line up with TRBD1. Trimming took 4 bases from V and 7 from J; bases not matched to a gene: 6. The CDR3 is made up of 14 amino acids. CDR1 and CDR2 from the germline V gene are SGHTA and FQGNSA. The variable domain in full, with the rest retrieved from reference TRBV7-2 and TRBJ1-2, is GAGVSQSPSNKVTEKGKDVELRCDPISGHTALYWYRQSLGQGLEFLIYFQGNSAPDKSGLPSDRFSAERTGGSVSTLTIQRTQQEDSAVYLCASSYGQGGSGYTFGSGTRLTVV.

In this sample, this clone turned up a few times. The rearrangement links TRBV6-5 to TRBJ1-2; no clear D gene. The ends were cut back, 4 bases at V and 3 bases at J, with 9 bases in the middle. Germline-derived CDR1 and CDR2 are MNHEY and SVGAGI. The CDR3 contains 13 residues. Written as DNA, the CDR3 is TGTGCCAGCAGTTTTAGTGCCGACTATGGCTACACCTTC. Its protein product is CASSFSADYGYTF.

The chain uses TRBV7-8 and TRBJ2-7, with 11 nucleotides matching TRBD2. Per germline, CDR1 SGHVS and CDR2 FQNEAQ. With V trimmed by 1 base and J by 3 bases, 8 bases remained unmatched. CDR3 size: 17 residues. The CDR3 is CASSLGGSGRVFYEQYF. CDR3 coding DNA: TGTGCCAGCAGCTTAGGGGGTAGCGGGAGGGTTTTCTACGAGCAGTACTTC.

V and J are TRBV6-1 and TRBJ2-1; TRBD2 matches 8 bases. Per germline, CDR1 MNHNS and CDR2 SASEGT. V shed 3 bases and J 12 bases; nucleotides not matched to a gene: 1. CDR3 size: 11 residues. Written as DNA, the CDR3 is TGTGCCAGCAGTGACCTAGCGGGGCAGTTCTTC. It is translated as CASSDLAGQFF.

This chain uses TRBV5-4 with TRBJ1-2, with 8 bases identical to TRBD1. V was clipped by 4 bases and J by 0 bases; unmatched bases: 5. This CDR3 spans 15 amino acids. Germline V gene lookup returns CDR1 SGHNT and CDR2 YYREEE (reference sequence). The CDR3, as DNA: TGTGCCAGCAGCCCTCCGACAGGGGCTAACTATGGCTACACCTTC. Translating it yields CASSPPTGANYGYTF.

The chain couples TRBV2 to TRBJ1-2; tentative D call: TRBD1 (6 bases). Trimming took off 6 bases at V and 7 bases at J, with 18 bases between the two ends. The CDR3 totals 14 residues. Per the germline V gene, CDR1 is SNHLY and CDR2 is FYNNEI. CDR3 region: CASRGMGGAPGYTF. CDR3 in DNA: TGTGCCAGCAGGGGCATGGGGGGGGCCCCTGGCTACACCTTC.

V is TRBV4-3 and J is TRBJ1-5; D gene ambiguous. V lost 0 bases and J 7 bases, leaving 10 bases between the germline ends. Germline V gene sequence: CDR1 LGHNA, CDR2 YSLEER. This CDR3 has 14 residues. CDR3 sequence (DNA): TGCGCCAGCAGCCAAGACACGGGAAGACAGCCCCAGCATTTT. This codes for CASSQDTGRQPQHF.

The chain uses TRBV28 and TRBJ2-6, with no clear D. The ends were cut back, 7 bases at V and 1 base at J, with 5 bases in the middle. The germline V gene encodes CDR1 MDHEN and CDR2 SYDVKM. This CDR3 contains 13 residues. CDR3 bases: TGTGCCAGCACCCCTTCTGGGGCCAACGTCCTGACTTTC. Encoded protein: CASTPSGANVLTF.

The chain uses TRBV20-1 and TRBJ2-1, with D tentatively TRBD2 (6 bases). The CDR3 is 11 amino acids. V gave up 6 bases and J gave up 7 bases, with 10 bases separating them. Germline CDR1 and CDR2: DFQATT and SNEGSKA (reference sequence). The CDR3 here is CSAQEGNEQFF. The CDR3 DNA reads as TGCAGTGCCCAGGAGGGTAATGAGCAGTTCTTC.

The chain uses TRBV4-1 and TRBJ1-3, with D possibly matching TRBD1 (6 bases). Trimming took 1 base from V and 8 from J, leaving 15 bases between them. The CDR3 extends over 15 amino acids. Germline V gene data show CDR1 as MGHRA and CDR2 as YSYEKL. The CDR3 loop reads CASSQGPGVGDTIYF. DNA of the CDR3: TGCGCCAGCAGCCAAGGTCCAGGGGTTGGGGACACCATATATTTT.

This chain links TRBV24-1 with TRBJ2-5; TRBD2 might be the D (6 bases). The CDR3 is 14 amino acids. Germline lookup yields CDR1 KGHDR and CDR2 SFDVKD. Deletions cut 0 bases from V and 2 bases from J, with 6 bases between. CDR3 nucleotides: TGTGCCACCAGTGATTTGGGAGGGCAAGAGACCCAGTACTTC. Translated: CATSDLGGQETQYF.

This chain joins TRBV7-9 and TRBJ2-7, with D perhaps TRBD2 (5 bases). Germline CDR1 reads SEHNR; CDR2 reads FQNEAQ (reference sequence). V gave up 5 bases and J gave up 3 bases, with 14 bases separating them. CDR3 length equals 14 residues. CDR3 in amino acids: CASSLTDGNYEQYF. CDR3 DNA: TGTGCCAGCAGCCTAACGGACGGGAACTACGAGCAGTACTTC.

The rearrangement joins TRBV30 to TRBJ1-4; TRBD1 agrees at 7 bases. V gave up 4 bases and J gave up 5 bases; unmatched junction bases: 7. Germline V gives CDR1 GTSNPN, CDR2 SVGIG (reference sequence). This CDR3 comprises 14 residues. CDR3 sequence: CAWNTGQFNEKLFF. CDR3 DNA: TGTGCCTGGAACACGGGACAGTTCAATGAAAAACTGTTTTTT.

The V call is TRBV28, the J call TRBJ1-2; 11 positions match TRBD1. CDR3 length equals 14 residues. Trimming took 6 bases from V and 8 from J; bases not matched to a gene: 8. CDR1 is MDHEN and CDR2 is SYDVKM in the germline V gene. The CDR3 sequence: CASRPPGQGGGYTF. CDR3 DNA: TGTGCCAGCAGGCCTCCGGGACAGGGGGGCGGCTACACCTTC.

This chain connects TRBV7-2 to TRBJ2-5; 7 bases are a match to TRBD2. Trimming cost V 1 base and J 7 bases; bases outside gene matches: 6. The CDR3 has 14 residues. From germline, CDR1 is SGHTA and CDR2 FQGNSA. The CDR3 is CASSLDWSSGTQYF. For the CDR3, the DNA is TGTGCCAGCAGCTTAGACTGGTCTAGCGGGACCCAGTACTTC.